A selection of T cell receptor beta chains follows, all from one sample in a study of response to subunit inactivated influenza vaccine. TCRdb called the RT-PCR reads again in MiXCR, with one record for every CDR3 protein. The profile shows 300,000 to 350,000 distinct CDR3 sequences, approximately 20% of them singletons. Specimen: PBMCs from blood, collected 21 months after vaccination. Receptor source: a man between 50 and 75 years old who received an inactivated influenza vaccine. CDR3s include the opening cysteine and the closing phenylalanine or tryptophan. Each record gives: V gene, J gene, CDR3 protein.

V gene: TRBV7-2
J gene: TRBJ1-2
CDR3 protein: CASSLGQDIYGYTF

V gene: TRBV5-6
J gene: TRBJ1-1
CDR3 protein: CASSLAAGAEAFF

V gene: TRBV4-1
J gene: TRBJ2-5
CDR3 protein: CASSRQLEETQYF

V gene: TRBV20-1
J gene: TRBJ1-2
CDR3 protein: CSARATGTGGFNYGYTF

V gene: TRBV7-7
J gene: TRBJ2-1
CDR3 protein: CASSLGGVNNEQFF

V gene: TRBV7-8
J gene: TRBJ1-6
CDR3 protein: CASSLVLGASSPLHF

V gene: TRBV9
J gene: TRBJ1-2
CDR3 protein: CASSTQDRVNYGYTF

V gene: TRBV5-1
J gene: TRBJ2-3
CDR3 protein: CASSLTDDMDTQYF

V gene: TRBV3-1
J gene: TRBJ2-7
CDR3 protein: CASSQGGDGPYEQYF

V gene: TRBV20-1
J gene: TRBJ1-4
CDR3 protein: CSARGQGPLFF

V gene: TRBV12-3/TRBV12-4
J gene: TRBJ1-2
CDR3 protein: CASRRGQQFPLNYGYTF